This T cell receptor (beta chain) emerged from a study of early T cells in non-severe SARS-CoV-2 infection. MiXCR, applied by TCRdb to the 5' RACE reads, yields one record per CDR3 protein. The sample lists 50,000 to 65,000 distinct CDR3 sequences, roughly 18% occurring once. After removal of 5 bases from V and 8 bases from J, the junction contained 6 bases not matched to a gene. CDR1 is MDHEN, CDR2 SYDVKM, per germline. This CDR3 has 13 residues. Sequences were derived from whole blood, sampled at baseline. This sequence originates from an adult who was a healthcare worker with PCR-confirmed SARS-CoV-2 infection or an uninfected control (not recorded which). J is TRBJ2-1 and V is TRBV28; 7 nucleotides align to TRBD2. The CDR3 DNA is TGTGCCAGCAGTCTCGGACTAGGCGATGAGCAGTTCTTC. It yields the protein CASSLGLGDEQFF.